The rows below give T cell receptor beta chains drawn from one sample of a study of identical twins. MiXCR, applied by TCRdb to the 5' RACE reads, yields one record per CDR3 protein. The sample lists some 250,000 distinct CDR3 sequences, over 5.5% occurring once. The same specimen was also included in a second study, on T cells expressing NK-cell markers.

Sequenced sample: CD8+ T cells sorted from blood. Receptors were obtained from a woman between 18 and 29 years old in good health. The CDR3 runs from the conserved cysteine through the conserved F or W. The D gene is left open where the match is weak. A clone size is listed for some rows: how often the clone was seen (once, few, many), or a class if it is expanded.

CASSLSGNEAFF	.	TRBJ1-1	.	TRBV3-1
CSVEEGGLDTGELFF	.	TRBJ2-2	TRBD1	TRBV29-1
CASSIDLIRTDTQYF	few	TRBJ2-3	.	TRBV19
CASSSRGAGELFF	few	TRBJ2-2	.	TRBV27
CASSQTLAGGPNTQYF	.	TRBJ2-3	TRBD2	TRBV6-1
CASSHPPGQGKTEAFF	many	TRBJ1-1	TRBD1	TRBV4-1
CASSLDLGDSYTDTQYF	many	TRBJ2-3	.	TRBV12-3/TRBV12-4
CASSLGGAWVYEQFF	few	TRBJ2-1	.	TRBV7-8
CASSENNQAPGELFF	many	TRBJ2-2	.	TRBV21-1
CASSYTQAGSKNIQYF	.	TRBJ2-4	.	TRBV6-2/TRBV6-3
CASSLVGTAYEQYF	many	TRBJ2-7	TRBD1	TRBV5-1
CASSLPYLTGRHDNEQFF	many	TRBJ2-1	.	TRBV12-3/TRBV12-4
CASSLARETEAHEQFF	.	TRBJ2-1	.	TRBV7-9
CASGLGYEQYF	.	TRBJ2-7	.	TRBV6-5
CASLAGNTIYF	many	TRBJ1-3	.	TRBV12-3/TRBV12-4
CASSQEVGGRTDTQYF	many	TRBJ2-3	.	TRBV4-3
CASSYSGAYNEQFF	many	TRBJ2-1	TRBD2	TRBV27
CASSLAMTSYNEQFF	.	TRBJ2-1	.	TRBV7-9
CASSLDLAGSGNTIYF	many	TRBJ1-3	.	TRBV5-1
CSVQRRGRGNEQFF	many	TRBJ2-1	.	TRBV29-1
CASSFTGLPGYGYTF	few	TRBJ1-2	.	TRBV12-3/TRBV12-4
CASSVAKGDTEAFF	many	TRBJ1-1	.	TRBV9
CASSDRDREDGPGANVLTF	few	TRBJ2-6	.	TRBV9
CASSSVRETQYF	many	TRBJ2-5	.	TRBV5-1
CASSWGATIDTQYF	few	TRBJ2-3	.	TRBV7-9
CASRGETSGSLYEQYF	.	TRBJ2-7	TRBD2	TRBV7-9
CASSSTGGDEKLFF	many	TRBJ1-4	TRBD1	TRBV12-3/TRBV12-4
CASSLGSSNYGYTF	.	TRBJ1-2	.	TRBV28
CASSLDPDRGPTSYGYTF	many	TRBJ1-2	TRBD1	TRBV11-1
CASSYNYEQFF	many	TRBJ2-1	.	TRBV5-6
CASSLVLSGNEQFF	many	TRBJ2-1	.	TRBV11-2
CASSSASGDYEQYF	.	TRBJ2-7	TRBD2	TRBV19
CASSEPSGQTNEQFF	few	TRBJ2-1	.	TRBV10-2
CASRKTYEQYF	.	TRBJ2-7	.	TRBV11-2
CSAPYSYEQYF	many	TRBJ2-7	.	TRBV20-1
CASSLVSYTEAFF	few	TRBJ1-1	.	TRBV12-3/TRBV12-4
CASSLGGTTEAFF	many	TRBJ1-1	.	TRBV27
CASSWTDNYGYTF	.	TRBJ1-2	.	TRBV5-1
CASSLDEGNTEAFF	.	TRBJ1-1	.	TRBV7-6
CASSPLRGPEQFF	.	TRBJ2-1	.	TRBV9
CASSKRNTGAGEVFF	many	TRBJ1-4	.	TRBV6-1
CSVVGISTEAFF	many	TRBJ1-1	.	TRBV29-1
CASSEASDGALRLFF	.	TRBJ1-4	.	TRBV6-1
CSVTLAGDYEQYF	many	TRBJ2-7	TRBD2	TRBV29-1
CASTRGDNQPQHF	few	TRBJ1-5	.	TRBV2
CASRGGGTAYEQYF	.	TRBJ2-7	.	TRBV27
CASSQGLLPYF	few	TRBJ2-7	.	TRBV3-1
CAISESGRAGANVLTF	few	TRBJ2-6	TRBD2	TRBV10-3